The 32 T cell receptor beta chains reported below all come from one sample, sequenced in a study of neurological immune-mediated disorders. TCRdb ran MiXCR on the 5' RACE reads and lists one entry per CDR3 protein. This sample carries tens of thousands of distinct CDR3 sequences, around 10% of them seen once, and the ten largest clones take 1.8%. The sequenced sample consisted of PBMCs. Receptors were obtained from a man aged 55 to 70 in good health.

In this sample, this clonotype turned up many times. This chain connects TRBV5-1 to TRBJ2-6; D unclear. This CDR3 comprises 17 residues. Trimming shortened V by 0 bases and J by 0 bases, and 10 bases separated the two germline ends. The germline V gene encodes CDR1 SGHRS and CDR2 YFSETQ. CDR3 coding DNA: TGCGCCAGCAGCTTGGCGGCGGTTTTCTCTGGGGCCAACGTCCTGACTTTC. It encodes CASSLAAVFSGANVLTF.

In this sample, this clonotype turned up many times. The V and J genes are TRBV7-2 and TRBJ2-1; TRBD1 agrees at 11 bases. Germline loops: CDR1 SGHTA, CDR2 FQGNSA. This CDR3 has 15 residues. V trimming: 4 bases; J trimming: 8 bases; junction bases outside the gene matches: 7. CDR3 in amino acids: CASSSPDRGLDEQFF. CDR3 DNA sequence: TGTGCCAGCAGCTCCCCGGACAGGGGGCTCGATGAGCAGTTCTTC.

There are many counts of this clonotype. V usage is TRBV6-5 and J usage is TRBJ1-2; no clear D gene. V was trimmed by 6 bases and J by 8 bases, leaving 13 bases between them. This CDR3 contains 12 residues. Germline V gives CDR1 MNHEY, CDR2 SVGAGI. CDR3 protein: CASRTASYGYTF. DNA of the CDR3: TGTGCCAGCAGAACAGCCTCGTACGGCTACACCTTC.

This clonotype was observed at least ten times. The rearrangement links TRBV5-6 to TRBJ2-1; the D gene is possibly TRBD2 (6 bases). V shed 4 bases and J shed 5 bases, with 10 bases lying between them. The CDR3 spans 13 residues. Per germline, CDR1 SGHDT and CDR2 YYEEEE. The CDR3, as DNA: TGTGCCAGCAGCGAGGACTATCACAATGAGCAGTTCTTC. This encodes CASSEDYHNEQFF.

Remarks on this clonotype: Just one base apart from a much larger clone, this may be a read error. The CDR3 sequence: CDSSPGGRRNSPLHF. Written as DNA, the CDR3 is TGTGACAGCAGTCCCGGGGGGAGACGGAATTCACCCCTCCACTTT. The chain couples TRBV12-3 or TRBV12-4 to TRBJ1-6, with D perhaps TRBD1 (5 bases). The length of the CDR3 is 15 residues.

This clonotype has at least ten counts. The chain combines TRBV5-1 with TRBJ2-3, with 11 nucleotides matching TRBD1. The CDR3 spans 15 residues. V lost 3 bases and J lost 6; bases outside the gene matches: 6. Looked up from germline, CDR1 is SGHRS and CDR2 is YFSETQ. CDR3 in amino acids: CASSSGQGASDTQYF. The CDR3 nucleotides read TGCGCCAGCAGCTCTGGACAGGGGGCTTCGGATACGCAGTATTTT.

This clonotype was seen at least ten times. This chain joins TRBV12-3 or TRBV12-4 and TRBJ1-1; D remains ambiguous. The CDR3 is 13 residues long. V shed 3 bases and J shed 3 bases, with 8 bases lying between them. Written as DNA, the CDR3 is TGTGCCAGCAGTTTGATGGTGGACACTGAAGCTTTCTTT. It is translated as CASSLMVDTEAFF.

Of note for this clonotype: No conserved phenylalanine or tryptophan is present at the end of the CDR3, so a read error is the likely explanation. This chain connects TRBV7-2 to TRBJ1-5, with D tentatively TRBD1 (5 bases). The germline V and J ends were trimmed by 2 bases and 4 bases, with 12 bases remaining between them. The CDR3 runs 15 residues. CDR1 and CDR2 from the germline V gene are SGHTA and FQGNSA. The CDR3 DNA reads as TGTGCCAGCAGCTTAAACGTAGGGGAAAATCAGCCCCAGCATTCT. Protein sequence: CASSLNVGENQPQHS.

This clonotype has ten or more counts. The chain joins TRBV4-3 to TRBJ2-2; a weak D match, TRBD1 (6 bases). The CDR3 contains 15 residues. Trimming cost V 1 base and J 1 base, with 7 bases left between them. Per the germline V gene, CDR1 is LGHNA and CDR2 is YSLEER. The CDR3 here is CASSQGTVNTGELFF. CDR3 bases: TGCGCCAGCAGCCAAGGGACAGTGAACACCGGGGAGCTGTTTTTT.

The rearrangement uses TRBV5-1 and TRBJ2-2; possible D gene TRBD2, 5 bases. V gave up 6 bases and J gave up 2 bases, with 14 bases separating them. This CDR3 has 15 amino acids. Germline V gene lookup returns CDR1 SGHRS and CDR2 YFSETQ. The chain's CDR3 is CASIPLRTNTGELFF. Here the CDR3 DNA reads TGCGCCAGCATTCCCCTTCGGACTAACACCGGGGAGCTGTTTTTT.

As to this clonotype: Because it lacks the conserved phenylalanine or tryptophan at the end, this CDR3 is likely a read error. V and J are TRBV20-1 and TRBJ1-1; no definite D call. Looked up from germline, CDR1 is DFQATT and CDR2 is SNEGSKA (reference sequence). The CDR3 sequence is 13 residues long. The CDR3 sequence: CSSSVGWFAEAFY. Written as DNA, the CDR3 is TGCAGCTCCTCGGTGGGGTGGTTCGCTGAAGCTTTCTAT.

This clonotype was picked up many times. In DNA form, the CDR3 reads TGTGCCAGCAGCCGCGGAACTACCCACTACAATGAGCAGTTCTTC. Translation gives CASSRGTTHYNEQFF. This chain uses TRBV7-9 with TRBJ2-1, with no clear D. Germline V gene lookup returns CDR1 SEHNR and CDR2 FQNEAQ (reference sequence). The CDR3 is 15 residues long. Trimming removed 5 bases at V and 3 bases at J, with 14 bases between.

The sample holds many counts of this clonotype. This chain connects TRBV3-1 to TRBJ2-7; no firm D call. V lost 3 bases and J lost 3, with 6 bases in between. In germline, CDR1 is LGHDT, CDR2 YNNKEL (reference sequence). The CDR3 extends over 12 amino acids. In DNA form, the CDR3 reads TGTGCCAGCAGCCAGACCAACTACGAGCAGTACTTC. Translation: CASSQTNYEQYF.

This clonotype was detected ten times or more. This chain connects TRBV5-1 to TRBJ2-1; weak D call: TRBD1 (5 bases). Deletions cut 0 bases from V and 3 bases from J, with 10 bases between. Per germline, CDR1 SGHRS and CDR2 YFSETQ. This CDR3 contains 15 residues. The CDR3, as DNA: TGCGCCAGCAGCTTGGGTCAGGGAATCTACAATGAGCAGTTCTTC. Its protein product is CASSLGQGIYNEQFF.

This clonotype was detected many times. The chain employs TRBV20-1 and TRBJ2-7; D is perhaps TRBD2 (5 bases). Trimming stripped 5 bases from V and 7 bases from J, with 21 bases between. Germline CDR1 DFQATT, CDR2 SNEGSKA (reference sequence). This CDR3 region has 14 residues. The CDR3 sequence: CSAGKPGPREEQYF. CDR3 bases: TGCAGTGCTGGGAAACCGGGCCCAAGGGAGGAGCAGTACTTC.

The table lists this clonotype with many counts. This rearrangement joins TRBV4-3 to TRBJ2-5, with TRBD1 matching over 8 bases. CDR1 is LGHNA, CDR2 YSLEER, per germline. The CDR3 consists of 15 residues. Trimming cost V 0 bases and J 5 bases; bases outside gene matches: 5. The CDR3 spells CASSQEMGDRETQYF. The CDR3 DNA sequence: TGCGCCAGCAGCCAAGAAATGGGGGACAGGGAGACCCAGTACTTC.

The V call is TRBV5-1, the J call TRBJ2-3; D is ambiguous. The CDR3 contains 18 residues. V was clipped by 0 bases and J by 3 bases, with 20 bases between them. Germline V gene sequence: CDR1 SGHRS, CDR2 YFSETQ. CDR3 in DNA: TGCGCCAGCAGCTTGGCCAGTCTGGTCCTAGGTGGAACAGATACGCAGTATTTT. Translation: CASSLASLVLGGTDTQYF. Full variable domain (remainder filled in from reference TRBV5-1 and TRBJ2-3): KAGVTQTPRYLIKTRGQQVTLSCSPISGHRSVSWYQQTPGQGLQFLFEYFSETQRNKGNFPGRFSGRQFSNSRSEMNVSTLELGDSALYLCASSLASLVLGGTDTQYFGPGTRLTVL.

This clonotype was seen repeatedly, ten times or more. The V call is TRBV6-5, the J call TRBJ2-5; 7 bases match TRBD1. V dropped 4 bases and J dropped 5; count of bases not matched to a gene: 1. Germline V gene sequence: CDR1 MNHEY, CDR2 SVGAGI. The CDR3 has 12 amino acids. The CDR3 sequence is CASSSQGETQYF. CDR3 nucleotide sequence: TGTGCCAGCAGTTCACAGGGGGAGACCCAGTACTTC.

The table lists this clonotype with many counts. DNA of the CDR3: TGTGCCAGCAGCGTCGACAGGGACACTGAAGCTTTCTTT. Protein: CASSVDRDTEAFF. The chain has TRBV5-6 and TRBJ1-1; 7 bases match TRBD1. CDR1 is SGHDT and CDR2 is YYEEEE in the germline V gene. The CDR3 has 13 amino acids. Trimming cost V 4 bases and J 3 bases; bases outside gene matches: 3.

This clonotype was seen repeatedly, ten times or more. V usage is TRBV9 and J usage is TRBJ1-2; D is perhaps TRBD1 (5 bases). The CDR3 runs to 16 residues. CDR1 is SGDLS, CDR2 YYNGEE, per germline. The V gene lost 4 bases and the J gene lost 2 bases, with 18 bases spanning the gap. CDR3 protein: CASSIPLGRINYGYTF. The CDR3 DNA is TGTGCCAGCAGCATCCCCTTGGGACGGATCAACTATGGCTACACCTTC.

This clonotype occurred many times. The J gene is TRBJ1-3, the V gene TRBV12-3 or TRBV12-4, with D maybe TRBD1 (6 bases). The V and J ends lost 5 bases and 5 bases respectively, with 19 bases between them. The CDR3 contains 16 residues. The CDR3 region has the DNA TGTGCCAGCAGTCCTGCCGGTGGGGGGCAGAGAAACACCATATATTTT. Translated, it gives CASSPAGGGQRNTIYF.

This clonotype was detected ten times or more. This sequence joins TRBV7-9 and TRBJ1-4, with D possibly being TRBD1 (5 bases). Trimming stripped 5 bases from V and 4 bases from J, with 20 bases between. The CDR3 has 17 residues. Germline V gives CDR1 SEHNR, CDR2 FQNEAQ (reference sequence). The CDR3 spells CASSPGGSQAYNEKLFF. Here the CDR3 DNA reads TGTGCCAGCAGCCCGGGCGGCTCACAGGCCTATAATGAAAAACTGTTTTTT.

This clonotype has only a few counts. The chain's CDR3 is CASRSGLTGDTQYF. CDR3 coding DNA: TGTGCCAGCAGGTCGGGACTGACTGGGGATACGCAGTATTTT. J is TRBJ2-3 and V is TRBV7-8; D perhaps matches TRBD2 (6 bases). The CDR3 is 14 residues long. The germline CDR1 and CDR2 sequences are SGHVS and FQNEAQ. With 6 bases removed from V and 6 bases from J, the gap between germline ends came to 16 bases.

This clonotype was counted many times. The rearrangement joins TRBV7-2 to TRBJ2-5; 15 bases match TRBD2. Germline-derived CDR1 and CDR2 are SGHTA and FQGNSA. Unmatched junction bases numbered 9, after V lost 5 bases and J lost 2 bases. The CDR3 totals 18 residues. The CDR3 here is CASSLTGTSGGLQETQYF. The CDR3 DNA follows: TGTGCCAGCAGCCTAACCGGGACTAGCGGGGGGTTACAAGAGACCCAGTACTTC.

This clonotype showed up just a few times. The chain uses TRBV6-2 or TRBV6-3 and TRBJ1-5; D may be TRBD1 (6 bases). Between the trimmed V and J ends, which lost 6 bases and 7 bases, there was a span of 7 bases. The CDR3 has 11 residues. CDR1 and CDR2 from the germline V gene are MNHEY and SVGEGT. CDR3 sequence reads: CASSQGQPQHF. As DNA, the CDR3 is TGTGCCAGCAGCCAGGGGCAGCCCCAGCATTTT.

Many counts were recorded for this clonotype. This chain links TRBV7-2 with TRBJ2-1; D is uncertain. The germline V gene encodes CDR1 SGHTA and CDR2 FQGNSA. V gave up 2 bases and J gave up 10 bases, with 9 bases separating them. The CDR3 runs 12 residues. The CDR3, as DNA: TGTGCCAGCAGCTTAATGAGTTGGGAGCAGTTCTTC. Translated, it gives CASSLMSWEQFF.

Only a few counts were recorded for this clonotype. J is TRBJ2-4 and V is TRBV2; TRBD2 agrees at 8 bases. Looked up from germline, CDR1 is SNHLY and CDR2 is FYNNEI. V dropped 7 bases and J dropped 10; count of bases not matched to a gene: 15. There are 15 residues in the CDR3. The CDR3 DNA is TGTGCCAGCATACTTGAACCCTTCCGGGAGGGAATTCAGTACTTC. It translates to CASILEPFREGIQYF.

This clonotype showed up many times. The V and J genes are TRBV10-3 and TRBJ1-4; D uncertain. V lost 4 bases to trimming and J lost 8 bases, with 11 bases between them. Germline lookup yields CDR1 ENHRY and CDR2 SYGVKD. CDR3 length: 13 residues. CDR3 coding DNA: TGTGCCATCAGTGGTGGATCGGGGGAAAAACTGTTTTTT. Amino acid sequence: CAISGGSGEKLFF.

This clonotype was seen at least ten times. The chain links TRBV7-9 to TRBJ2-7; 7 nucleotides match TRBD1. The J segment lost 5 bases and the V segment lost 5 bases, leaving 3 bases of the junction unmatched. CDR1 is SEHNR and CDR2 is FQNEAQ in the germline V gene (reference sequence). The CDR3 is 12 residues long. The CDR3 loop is CASSRQGHEQYF. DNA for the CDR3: TGTGCCAGCAGCCGACAGGGCCACGAGCAGTACTTC. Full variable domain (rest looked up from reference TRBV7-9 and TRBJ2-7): DTGVSQNPRHKITKRGQNVTFRCDPISEHNRLYWYRQTLGQGPEFLTYFQNEAQLEKSRLLSDRFSAERPKGSFSTLEIQRTEQGDSAMYLCASSRQGHEQYFGPGTRLTVT.

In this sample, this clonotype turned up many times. CDR3 DNA: TGTGCCAGCAGCTTGTTTAGAGCATCCTCGAACACTGAAGCTTTCTTT. Protein product: CASSLFRASSNTEAFF. The chain combines TRBV7-2 with TRBJ1-1; D ambiguous. Looked up from germline, CDR1 is SGHTA and CDR2 is FQGNSA. The germline V and J ends were trimmed by 3 bases and 1 base, with 15 bases remaining between them. This CDR3 region has 16 residues. The full variable domain, with the rest looked up from reference TRBV7-2 and TRBJ1-1, is GAGVSQSPSNKVTEKGKDVELRCDPISGHTALYWYRQSLGQGLEFLIYFQGNSAPDKSGLPSDRFSAERTGGSVSTLTIQRTQQEDSAVYLCASSLFRASSNTEAFFGQGTRLTVV.

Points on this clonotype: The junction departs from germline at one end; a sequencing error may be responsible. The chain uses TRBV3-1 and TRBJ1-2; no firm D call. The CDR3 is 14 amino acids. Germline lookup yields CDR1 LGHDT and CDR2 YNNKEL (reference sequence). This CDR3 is CASSLLGQTHGHTF. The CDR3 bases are TGTGCCAGCAGCCTTTTGGGCCAGACGCATGGCCACACCTTT.

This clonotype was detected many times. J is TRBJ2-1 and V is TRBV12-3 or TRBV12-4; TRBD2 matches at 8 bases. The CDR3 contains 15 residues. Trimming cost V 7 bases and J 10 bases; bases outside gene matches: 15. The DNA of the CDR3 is TGTGCCAGCACCCTGGGACTAGAGCGTCGCCGGGAGCAGTTCTTC. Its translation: CASTLGLERRREQFF.